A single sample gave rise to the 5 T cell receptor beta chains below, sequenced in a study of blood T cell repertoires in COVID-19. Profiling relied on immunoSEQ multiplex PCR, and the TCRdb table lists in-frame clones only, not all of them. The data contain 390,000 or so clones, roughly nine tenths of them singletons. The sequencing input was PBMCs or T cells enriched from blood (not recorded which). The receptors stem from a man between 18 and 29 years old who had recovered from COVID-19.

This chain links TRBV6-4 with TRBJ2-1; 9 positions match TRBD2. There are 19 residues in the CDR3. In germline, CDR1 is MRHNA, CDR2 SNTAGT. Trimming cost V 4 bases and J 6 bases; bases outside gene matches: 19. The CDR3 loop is CASSAIFGASGAMGNEQFF. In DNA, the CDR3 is TGTGCCAGCAGTGCCATATTTGGGGCTAGCGGGGCAATGGGCAATGAGCAGTTCTTC.

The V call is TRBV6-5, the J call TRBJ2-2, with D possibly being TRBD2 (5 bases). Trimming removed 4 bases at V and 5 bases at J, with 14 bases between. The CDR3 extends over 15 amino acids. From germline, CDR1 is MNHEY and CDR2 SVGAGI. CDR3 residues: CASSLTGMETGELFF. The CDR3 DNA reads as TGTGCCAGCAGTTTGACCGGGATGGAGACCGGGGAGCTGTTTTTT.

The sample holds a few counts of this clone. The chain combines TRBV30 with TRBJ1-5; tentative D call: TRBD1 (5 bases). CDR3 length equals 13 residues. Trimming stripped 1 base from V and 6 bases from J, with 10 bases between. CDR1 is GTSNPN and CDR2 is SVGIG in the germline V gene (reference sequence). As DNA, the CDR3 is TGTGCCTGGAGTGGTGAGGGACTTCAGCCCCAGCATTTT. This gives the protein CAWSGEGLQPQHF.

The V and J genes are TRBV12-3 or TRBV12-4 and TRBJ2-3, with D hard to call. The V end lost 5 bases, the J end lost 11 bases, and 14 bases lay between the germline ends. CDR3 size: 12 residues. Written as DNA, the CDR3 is TGTGCCAGCAGTCTGCCCCAACTATGGCAGTATTTT. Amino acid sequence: CASSLPQLWQYF.

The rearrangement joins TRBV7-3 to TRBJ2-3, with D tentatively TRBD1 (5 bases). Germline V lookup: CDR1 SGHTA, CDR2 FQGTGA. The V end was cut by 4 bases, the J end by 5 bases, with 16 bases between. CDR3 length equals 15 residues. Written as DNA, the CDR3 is TGTGCCAGCAGCTCGCTGACAGAGCAAGGAGATACGCAGTATTTT. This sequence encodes CASSSLTEQGDTQYF.